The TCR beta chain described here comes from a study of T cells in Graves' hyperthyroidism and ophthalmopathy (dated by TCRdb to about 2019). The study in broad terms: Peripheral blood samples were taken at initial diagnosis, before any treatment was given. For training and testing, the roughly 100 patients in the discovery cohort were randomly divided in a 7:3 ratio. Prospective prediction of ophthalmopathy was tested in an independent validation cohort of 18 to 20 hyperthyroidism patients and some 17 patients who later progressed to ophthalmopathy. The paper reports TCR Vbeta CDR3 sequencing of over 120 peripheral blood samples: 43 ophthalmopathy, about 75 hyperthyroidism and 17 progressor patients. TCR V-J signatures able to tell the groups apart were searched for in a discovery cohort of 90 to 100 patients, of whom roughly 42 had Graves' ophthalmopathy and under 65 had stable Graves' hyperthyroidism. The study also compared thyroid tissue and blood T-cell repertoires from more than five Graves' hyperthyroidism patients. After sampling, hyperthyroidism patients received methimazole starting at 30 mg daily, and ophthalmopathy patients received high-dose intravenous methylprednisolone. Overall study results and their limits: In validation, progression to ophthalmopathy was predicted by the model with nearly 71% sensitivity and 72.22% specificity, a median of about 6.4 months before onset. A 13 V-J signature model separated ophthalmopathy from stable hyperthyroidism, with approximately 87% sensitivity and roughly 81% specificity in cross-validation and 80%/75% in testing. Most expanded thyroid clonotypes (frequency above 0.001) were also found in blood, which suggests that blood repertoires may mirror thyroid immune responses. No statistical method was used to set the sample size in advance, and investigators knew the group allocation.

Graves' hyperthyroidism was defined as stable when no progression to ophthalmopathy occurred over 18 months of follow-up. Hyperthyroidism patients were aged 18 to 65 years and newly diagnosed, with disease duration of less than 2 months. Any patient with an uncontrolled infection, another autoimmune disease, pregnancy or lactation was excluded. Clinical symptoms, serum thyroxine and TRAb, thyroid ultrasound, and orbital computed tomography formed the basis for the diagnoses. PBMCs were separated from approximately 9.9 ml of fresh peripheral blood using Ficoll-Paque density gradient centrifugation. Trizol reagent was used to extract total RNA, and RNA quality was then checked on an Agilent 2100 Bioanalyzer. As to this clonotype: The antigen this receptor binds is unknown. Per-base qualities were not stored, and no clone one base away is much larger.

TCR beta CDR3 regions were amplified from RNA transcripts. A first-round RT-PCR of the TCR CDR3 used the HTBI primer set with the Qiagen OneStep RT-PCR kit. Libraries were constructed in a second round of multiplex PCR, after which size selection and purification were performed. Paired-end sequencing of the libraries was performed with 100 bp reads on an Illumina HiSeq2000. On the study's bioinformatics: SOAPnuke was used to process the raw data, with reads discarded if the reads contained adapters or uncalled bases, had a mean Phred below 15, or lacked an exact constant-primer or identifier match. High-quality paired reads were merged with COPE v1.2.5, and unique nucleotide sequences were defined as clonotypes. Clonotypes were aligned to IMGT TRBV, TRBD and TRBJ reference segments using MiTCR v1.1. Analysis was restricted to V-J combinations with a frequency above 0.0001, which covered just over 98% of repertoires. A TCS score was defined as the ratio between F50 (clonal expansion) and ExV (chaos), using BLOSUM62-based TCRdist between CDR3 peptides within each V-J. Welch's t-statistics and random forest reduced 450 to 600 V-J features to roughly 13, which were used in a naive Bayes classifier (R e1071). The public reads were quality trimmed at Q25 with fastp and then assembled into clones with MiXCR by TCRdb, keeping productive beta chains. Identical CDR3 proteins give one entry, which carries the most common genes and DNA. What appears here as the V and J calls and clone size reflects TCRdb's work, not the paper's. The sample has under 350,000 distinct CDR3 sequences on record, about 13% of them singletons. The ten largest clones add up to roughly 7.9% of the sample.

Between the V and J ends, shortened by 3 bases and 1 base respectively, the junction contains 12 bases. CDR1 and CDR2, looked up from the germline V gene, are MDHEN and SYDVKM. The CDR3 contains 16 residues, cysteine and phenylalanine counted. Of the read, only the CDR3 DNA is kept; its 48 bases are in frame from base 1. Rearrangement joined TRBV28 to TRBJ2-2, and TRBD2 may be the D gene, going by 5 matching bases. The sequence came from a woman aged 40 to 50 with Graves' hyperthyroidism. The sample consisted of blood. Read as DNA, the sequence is TGTGCCAGCAGTTTCAACGGCGGAGGGAACACCGGGGAGCTGTTTTTT. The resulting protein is CASSFNGGGNTGELFF.